This T cell receptor (beta chain) was retrieved from a study of T-cell reconstitution after alpha-beta-depleted transplantation in children. General observations from the study: After transplant, at about two months, alpha-beta T cells were reportedly derived from several hundred expanded graft clones.

Unique molecular identifiers were used in preparing the TCRbeta library. Each CDR3 protein gets one entry after TCRdb re-called the PCR reads with MiXCR. The sample lists 250,000 to 400,000 distinct CDR3 sequences; about a quarter were seen once. As to this clonotype: Its matching antigen is unknown.

The sequence was collected from a male patient younger than 18 who had a stem cell transplant for acute lymphoblastic leukemia, so the T cells may come from the graft donor. The sample here was PBMCs, mostly from graft donor cells, taken 180 days after TCRalphabeta/CD19-depleted stem cell transplant.

The DNA for the CDR3 is TGTGCCAGTAGTTCTCTCCGGGACAGGGGCCGCTCTGGGGCCAACGTCCTGACTTTC. Its translation is CASSSLRDRGRSGANVLTF. The chain couples TRBV19 to TRBJ2-6; 10 nucleotides agree with TRBD1. The V gene's germline CDR1 is LNHDA and CDR2 SQIVND (reference sequence). V lost 5 bases to trimming and J lost 0 bases; unmatched junction nucleotides: 10. The CDR3 covers 19 residues.